One and the same sample provided the 27 T cell receptor beta chains below, sequenced in a study of PD-1 blockade in classical Hodgkin lymphoma. Repertoires were generated with immunoSEQ multiplex PCR, while TCRdb's copy carries only in-frame clones and drops some. In the table there are 25,000 to 40,000 clones, roughly 76% of which are singletons. Time point noted: cycle 4 day 1 (C4D1), after less than 7 weeks of nivolumab. Autologous stem cell transplantation was followed by relapse in every patient, and brentuximab vedotin exposure varied. The specimen comprised peripheral blood mononuclear cells (PBMCs), sampled before the fourth cycle of nivolumab. These receptors were collected from a human donor with classical Hodgkin lymphoma.

Only one count was recorded for this clone. The chain has TRBV28 and TRBJ2-7, with D perhaps TRBD1 (6 bases). The V gene's germline CDR1 is MDHEN and CDR2 SYDVKM. The ends were cut back, 3 bases at V and 6 bases at J, with 18 bases in the middle. The CDR3 loop spans 15 amino acids. The chain's CDR3 is CASSFSRAGAPEQYF. CDR3 sequence (DNA): TGTGCCAGCAGTTTCAGTCGGGCAGGGGCTCCCGAGCAGTACTTC.

This chain joins TRBV11-2 and TRBJ1-5; possibly TRBD1 for D (5 bases). The CDR3 length is 15 residues. Germline V lookup: CDR1 SGHAT, CDR2 FQNNGV. Trimming pared 2 bases from V and 0 bases from J, leaving 8 bases between. CDR3 residues: CASSLRGFSNQPQHF. The CDR3 DNA sequence: TGTGCCAGCAGCTTACGGGGCTTTAGCAATCAGCCCCAGCATTTT.

The chain joins TRBV6-5 to TRBJ2-5, with 9 nucleotides matching TRBD1. Germline lookup yields CDR1 MNHEY and CDR2 SVGAGI. The CDR3 sequence is 14 residues long. V was clipped by 2 bases and J by 5 bases; unmatched bases: 3. The CDR3 DNA reads TGTGCCAGCAGTTACGGACAGGGGTGGGAGACCCAGTACTTC. Translation: CASSYGQGWETQYF.

This clone was counted a single time. The chain has TRBV10-3 and TRBJ2-1; D gene uncertain. Germline V CDR1 and CDR2: ENHRY, SYGVKD. The CDR3 is 14 amino acids. Trimming cost V 0 bases and J 14 bases, with 17 bases left between them. This CDR3 is CAISESSIRGGEFF. The CDR3 DNA reads TGTGCCATCAGTGAGTCGTCAATCCGAGGTGGGGAGTTCTTC.

The chain recombines TRBV28 with TRBJ1-4; the match to TRBD1 covers 8 bases. The trim removed 6 bases at V and 5 bases at J, leaving 8 bases unmatched. The V gene's germline CDR1 is MDHEN and CDR2 SYDVKM. The CDR3 totals 15 residues. The CDR3 is CASRYAGGRNEKLFF. Written as DNA, the CDR3 is TGTGCCAGCAGATACGCAGGGGGCAGGAATGAAAAACTGTTTTTT.

In this sample, this clone turned up a few times. V and J are TRBV6-5 and TRBJ1-2; D is uncertain. V was pared by 0 bases and J by 8 bases, with 13 bases between. Germline-derived CDR1 and CDR2 are MNHEY and SVGAGI. This CDR3 region has 14 residues. CDR3 in amino acids: CASSYSGSLRGYTF. CDR3 DNA: TGTGCCAGCAGTTACTCGGGCAGCTTGAGAGGCTACACCTTC.

The V and J genes are TRBV7-8 and TRBJ1-1, with unresolved D. CDR1 is SGHVS, CDR2 FQNEAQ, per germline. The V and J ends lost 5 bases and 3 bases respectively, with 7 bases between them. This CDR3 has 12 amino acids. Here the CDR3 reads CASSPWDTEAFF. CDR3 DNA sequence: TGTGCCAGCAGCCCGTGGGACACTGAAGCTTTCTTT.

This clone has a handful of counts. V is TRBV2 and J is TRBJ1-5; 7 positions match TRBD1. Per germline, CDR1 SNHLY and CDR2 FYNNEI. V lost 3 bases and J lost 8; bases outside the gene matches: 10. The length of the CDR3 is 15 residues. The CDR3 reads CASSEGQFRVEPQHF. CDR3 in DNA: TGTGCCAGCAGTGAGGGACAGTTCCGTGTCGAGCCCCAGCATTTT.

The V gene is TRBV27, the J gene TRBJ1-3; D gene ambiguous. In germline, CDR1 is MNHEY, CDR2 SMNVEV (reference sequence). V lost 6 bases and J 0 bases, leaving 15 bases between the germline ends. The CDR3 runs 16 residues. CDR3 in DNA: TGTGCCAGCAGCTCCTTGTATCGGCCCTCTGGAAACACCATATATTTT. Translated: CASSSLYRPSGNTIYF.

Relative to its sample, this clone is medium-sized. V gene TRBV27 combines with J gene TRBJ1-2; 7 nucleotides align to TRBD1. V trimming: 6 bases; J trimming: 8 bases; junction bases outside the gene matches: 9. Germline CDR1 is MNHEY and CDR2 is SMNVEV (reference sequence). The CDR3 contains 13 residues. CDR3 protein: CASSPLTGRGYTF. The CDR3 DNA follows: TGTGCCAGCAGCCCTTTGACAGGGCGAGGCTACACCTTC.

The V gene is TRBV28, the J gene TRBJ2-7, with D possibly TRBD2 on 6 matching bases. Per germline, CDR1 MDHEN and CDR2 SYDVKM. With 10 bases removed from V and 4 bases from J, the gap between germline ends came to 14 bases. This CDR3 comprises 12 residues. This CDR3 is CANPRDGYEQYF. Here the CDR3 DNA reads TGTGCCAATCCGCGGGACGGATACGAGCAGTACTTC.

The J gene is TRBJ2-7, the V gene TRBV6-5; D is unresolved. Germline V CDR1 and CDR2: MNHEY, SVGAGI. This CDR3 spans 12 amino acids. Trimming cost V 6 bases and J 3 bases, with 9 bases left between them. The CDR3 DNA reads TGTGCCAGCAGACCCTCCGGCTACGAGCAGTACTTC. Translation: CASRPSGYEQYF.

The V and J genes are TRBV29-1 and TRBJ1-3; D may be TRBD1 (5 bases). Germline assignment: CDR1 SQVTM and CDR2 ANQGSEA. Trimming left V 6 bases short and J 4 bases short, with 7 bases between. The CDR3 has 11 residues. This CDR3 is CSVGGGNTIYF. For the CDR3, the DNA is TGCAGCGTGGGGGGGGGAAACACCATATATTTT.

This chain connects TRBV27 to TRBJ1-2, with unresolved D. Trimming removed 7 bases from V and 4 bases from J, with 7 bases in between. The CDR3 extends over 11 amino acids. The germline V gene has CDR1 MNHEY and CDR2 SMNVEV (reference sequence). The CDR3 loop reads CASTDGYGYTF. CDR3 sequence (DNA): TGTGCCAGCACCGACGGCTATGGCTACACCTTC.

The table lists this clone with a few counts. The chain uses TRBV10-3 and TRBJ2-2; maybe TRBD2 (6 bases). V lost 0 bases, J lost 4 bases, and 12 bases lay in between. CDR1 is ENHRY, CDR2 SYGVKD, per germline. There are 16 residues in the CDR3. The CDR3 sequence: CAISESTRGSTGELFF. CDR3 sequence (DNA): TGTGCCATCAGTGAGTCGACTCGGGGGTCCACCGGGGAGCTGTTTTTT.

This chain uses TRBV4-2 with TRBJ2-4; 7 positions match TRBD1. Germline CDR1 and CDR2: LGHNA and YNFKEQ. V lost 0 bases and J lost 14; bases outside the gene matches: 7. The CDR3 is made up of 13 amino acids. In DNA, the CDR3 is TGTGCCAGCAGCCAAGATATCGACAGGGCTAAGTACTTC. Translating gives CASSQDIDRAKYF.

This clone has only one observation. The CDR3 bases are TGCGCCAGCAGCTTGGGAGAAGGGCCCTACGAGCAGTACTTC. Its translation: CASSLGEGPYEQYF. The chain employs TRBV5-1 and TRBJ2-7; D gene ambiguous. The V gene lost 0 bases and the J gene lost 2 bases, with 9 bases spanning the gap. CDR1 is SGHRS and CDR2 is YFSETQ in the germline V gene. This CDR3 is built from 14 residues.

The J gene is TRBJ1-4, the V gene TRBV27; D remains unclear. In germline, CDR1 is MNHEY, CDR2 SMNVEV (reference sequence). V lost 5 bases to trimming and J lost 4 bases, with 11 bases between them. The CDR3 consists of 14 residues. The CDR3 bases are TGTGCCAGCAGTCCGACGGAACTTAATGAAAAACTGTTTTTT. Amino acid sequence: CASSPTELNEKLFF.

There are a few counts of this clone. The gene calls are TRBV5-1 and TRBJ2-7; 7 bases match TRBD1. Germline V gene lookup returns CDR1 SGHRS and CDR2 YFSETQ. The junction had 2 bases not matched to a gene; V was cut back by 5 bases and J by 0 bases. The CDR3 sequence is 13 residues long. The CDR3 coding sequence is TGCGCCAGCAGTGGGACAGCCTCCTACGAGCAGTACTTC. Translating gives CASSGTASYEQYF.

This chain connects TRBV30 to TRBJ2-3, with TRBD2 identical over 12 bases. The germline gives CDR1 GTSNPN, CDR2 SVGIG (reference sequence). V was clipped by 8 bases and J by 4 bases; unmatched bases: 4. The CDR3 length is 13 residues. CDR3 nucleotides: TGTGCCGTTCTAGCGGGGGGGCCAGATACGCAGTATTTT. This encodes CAVLAGGPDTQYF. Complete variable domain (other parts from reference TRBV30 and TRBJ2-3): SQTIHQWPATLVQPVGSPLSLECTVEGTSNPNLYWYRQAAGRGLQLLFYSVGIGQISSEVPQNLSASRPQDRQFILSSKKLLLSDSGFYLCAVLAGGPDTQYFGPGTRLTVL.

The rearrangement uses TRBV28 and TRBJ2-7; D perhaps matches TRBD1 (5 bases). The CDR3 extends over 14 amino acids. Germline V gene lookup returns CDR1 MDHEN and CDR2 SYDVKM. The V and J ends lost 2 bases and 3 bases respectively, with 11 bases between them. The CDR3 reads CASSLTGTGYEQYF. The CDR3 DNA sequence: TGTGCCAGCAGTTTAACAGGTACAGGCTACGAGCAGTACTTC.

The chain employs TRBV27 and TRBJ2-6, with D maybe TRBD2 (5 bases). CDR3 length: 19 residues. Germline V gives CDR1 MNHEY, CDR2 SMNVEV (reference sequence). Trimming removed 2 bases at V and 0 bases at J, with 17 bases between. This CDR3 is CASSLGGHILLSGANVLTF. The DNA for the CDR3 is TGTGCCAGCAGTTTAGGCGGGCATATTTTACTCTCTGGGGCCAACGTCCTGACTTTC.

The chain uses TRBV5-6 and TRBJ1-2, with 8 bases fitting TRBD1. The CDR3 totals 12 residues. Germline CDR1 is SGHDT and CDR2 is YYEEEE. V gave up 3 bases and J gave up 8 bases; unmatched junction bases: 3. Here the CDR3 DNA reads TGTGCCAGCAGCTCAGGGGGCGGCGGCTACACCTTC. It translates to CASSSGGGGYTF.

The CDR3 DNA reads as TGCGCCAGCAGCTTGGAGCGGGGGGGCCTCAATGAGCAGTTCTTC. Translating gives CASSLERGGLNEQFF. The chain links TRBV5-1 to TRBJ2-1, with 10 bases identical to TRBD2. Germline loops: CDR1 SGHRS, CDR2 YFSETQ. The ends lost 0 bases at V and 6 bases at J; junction bases unmatched: 3. This CDR3 region has 15 residues.

This clone was observed a few times. The chain has TRBV19 and TRBJ2-7; D uncertain. In germline, CDR1 is LNHDA, CDR2 SQIVND (reference sequence). This CDR3 spans 14 amino acids. Trimming pared 6 bases from V and 1 base from J, leaving 13 bases between. CDR3 nucleotides: TGTGCCAGTAGAAGAGAAGTGGCTTCCTACGAGCAGTACTTC. This encodes CASRREVASYEQYF.

V usage is TRBV9 and J usage is TRBJ1-2; 7 positions match TRBD1. V lost 6 bases, J lost 4 bases, and 12 bases stayed unmatched. CDR1 is SGDLS and CDR2 is YYNGEE in the germline V gene. The CDR3 spans 15 residues. CDR3 coding DNA: TGTGCCAGCACCTCTGTCGGACAGGCAACCTATGGCTACACCTTC. Protein sequence: CASTSVGQATYGYTF.

The chain is built from TRBV9 and TRBJ1-2; D uncertain. V lost 7 bases and J 2 bases, leaving 15 bases between the germline ends. In germline, CDR1 is SGDLS, CDR2 YYNGEE. The CDR3 has 14 residues. The CDR3 protein is CASGLAALNYGYTF. Here the CDR3 DNA reads TGTGCCAGCGGGCTCGCGGCCCTAAACTATGGCTACACCTTC.